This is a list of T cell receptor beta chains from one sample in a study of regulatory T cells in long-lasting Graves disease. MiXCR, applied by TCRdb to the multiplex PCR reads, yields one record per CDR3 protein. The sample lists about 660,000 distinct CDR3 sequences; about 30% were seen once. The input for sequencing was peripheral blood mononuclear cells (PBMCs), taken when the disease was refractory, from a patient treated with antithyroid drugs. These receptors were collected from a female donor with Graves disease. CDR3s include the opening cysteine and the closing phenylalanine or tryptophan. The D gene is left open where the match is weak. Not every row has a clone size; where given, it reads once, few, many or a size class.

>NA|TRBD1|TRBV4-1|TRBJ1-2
CASSHRQGARSYGYTF
TGCGCCAGCAGCCACCGACAGGGGGCGAGGAGCTATGGCTACACCTTC
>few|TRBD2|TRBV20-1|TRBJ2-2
CSVHGGEYTGELFF
TGCAGCGTTCACGGGGGGGAATACACCGGGGAGCTGTTTTTT
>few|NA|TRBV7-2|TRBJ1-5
CASSLNRPNQPQHF
TGTGCCAGCAGCTTAAACCGCCCAAATCAGCCCCAGCATTTT
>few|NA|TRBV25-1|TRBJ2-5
CASSEGRVGSQETQYF
TGTGCCAGCAGTGAGGGTAGGGTAGGGTCCCAAGAGACCCAGTACTTC
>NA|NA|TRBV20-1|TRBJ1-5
CSALLGGGEPQHF
TGCAGTGCCCTGTTGGGGGGCGGAGAGCCCCAGCATTTT
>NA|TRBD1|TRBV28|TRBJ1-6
CASSPNDRVSSPLHF
TGTGCCAGCAGTCCAAACGACAGGGTTAGTTCACCCCTCCACTTT
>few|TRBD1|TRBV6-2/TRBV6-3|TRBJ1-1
CASSYYPRTGGDTEAFF
TGTGCCAGCAGTTACTACCCCCGGACAGGGGGGGACACTGAAGCTTTCTTT
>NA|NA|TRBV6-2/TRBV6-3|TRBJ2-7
CASRGTYSYEQYF
TGTGCCAGCAGAGGGACTTACTCCTACGAGCAGTACTTC
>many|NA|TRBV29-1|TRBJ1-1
CSVDPKGTNTEAFF
TGCAGCGTTGACCCCAAGGGAACAAACACTGAAGCTTTCTTT
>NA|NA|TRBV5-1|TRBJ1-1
CASSPGTYLNTEAFF
TGCGCCAGCAGCCCCGGGACGTACTTGAACACTGAAGCTTTCTTT
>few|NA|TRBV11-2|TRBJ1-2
CASSYGGASNYGYTF
TGTGCCAGCAGCTATGGCGGGGCTTCTAACTATGGCTACACCTTC
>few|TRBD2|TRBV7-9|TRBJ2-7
CASSRTSGLSYEQYF
TGTGCCAGCAGCCGGACTAGCGGCCTCTCCTACGAGCAGTACTTC
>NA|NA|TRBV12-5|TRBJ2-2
CASGLAGGELFF
TGTGCTAGTGGCCTTGCTGGAGGGGAGCTGTTTTTT
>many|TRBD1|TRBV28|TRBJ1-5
CASSLPGGHQPQHF
TGTGCCAGCAGTTTACCAGGGGGCCATCAGCCCCAGCATTTT
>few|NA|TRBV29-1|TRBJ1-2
CSVDGGVGGYTF
TGCAGCGTTGATGGGGGAGTTGGAGGCTACACCTTC
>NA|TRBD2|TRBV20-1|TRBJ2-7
CSAREVLAGGPSYEQYF
TGCAGTGCTAGAGAGGTCCTAGCGGGAGGTCCGTCCTACGAGCAGTACTTC
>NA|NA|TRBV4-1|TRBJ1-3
CASSQGLESSGNTIYF
TGCGCCAGCAGCCAGGGGCTAGAGAGCTCTGGAAACACCATATATTTT
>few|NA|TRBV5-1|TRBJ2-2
CASSLGVTSSVGTGELFF
TGCGCCAGCAGCTTGGGCGTTACTAGCTCCGTCGGCACCGGGGAGCTGTTTTTT
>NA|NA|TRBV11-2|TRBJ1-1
CASSLDVRITEAFF
TGTGCCAGCAGCTTAGATGTCAGGATCACTGAAGCTTTCTTT
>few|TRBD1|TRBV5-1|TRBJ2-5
CASSLTGQGTVTETQYF
TGCGCCAGCAGCTTGACTGGACAGGGAACGGTAACGGAGACCCAGTACTTC
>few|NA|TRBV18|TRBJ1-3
CASSPTGLPSGNTIYF
TGTGCCAGCTCACCCACAGGTTTACCGTCTGGAAACACCATATATTTT
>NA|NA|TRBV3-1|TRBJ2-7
CASSQRPERTYEQYF
TGTGCCAGCAGCCAACGACCGGAGCGAACCTACGAGCAGTACTTC
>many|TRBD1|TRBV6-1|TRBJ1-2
CASSTGDRGNGYTF
TGTGCCAGCAGTACGGGGGACAGGGGGAATGGCTACACCTTC
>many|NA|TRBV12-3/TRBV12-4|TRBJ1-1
CASATPTVGLMNTEAFF
TGTGCCAGCGCGACCCCTACGGTGGGATTAATGAACACTGAAGCTTTCTTT
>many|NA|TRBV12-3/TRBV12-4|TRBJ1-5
CASTSGNSNQPQHF
TGTGCCAGCACCTCAGGGAACAGCAATCAGCCCCAGCATTTT
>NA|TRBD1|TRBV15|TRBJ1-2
CATSVRRGQSGGYTF
TGTGCCACCAGCGTCAGACGGGGACAGAGCGGCGGCTACACCTTC
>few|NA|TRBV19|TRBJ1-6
CASSPRTAGSYNSPLHF
TGTGCCAGTAGTCCTCGGACAGCCGGCTCCTATAATTCACCCCTCCACTTT
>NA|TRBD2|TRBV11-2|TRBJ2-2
CASSTRLAGVKTGELFF
TGTGCCAGCAGCACACGACTAGCGGGAGTTAAAACCGGGGAGCTGTTTTTT
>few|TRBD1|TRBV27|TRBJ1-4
CASTTGVGEKLFF
TGTGCCAGCACGACAGGGGTGGGGGAAAAACTGTTTTTT
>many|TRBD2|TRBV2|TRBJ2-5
CASSVAGGPGETQYF
TGTGCCAGCAGTGTAGCGGGAGGCCCAGGGGAGACCCAGTACTTC
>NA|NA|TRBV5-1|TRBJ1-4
CASSLAVQTNEKLFF
TGCGCCAGCAGCTTGGCAGTCCAAACTAATGAAAAACTGTTTTTT
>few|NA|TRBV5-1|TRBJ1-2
CASSPPIGGGGYGYTF
TGCGCCAGCAGCCCACCAATCGGGGGAGGAGGCTATGGCTACACCTTC
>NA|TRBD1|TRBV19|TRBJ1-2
CASTSPPGTGNYGYTF
TGTGCCAGTACCTCGCCTCCCGGGACAGGGAACTATGGCTACACCTTC
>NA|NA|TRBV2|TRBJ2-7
CASTTRYSYEQYF
TGTGCCAGCACAACGCGTTACTCCTACGAGCAGTACTTC
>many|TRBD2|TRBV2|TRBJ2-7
CASRTLAGGGEQYF
TGTGCCAGCAGAACTTTAGCGGGAGGGGGCGAGCAGTACTTC
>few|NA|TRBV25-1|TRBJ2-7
CASSGVRDISYEQYF
TGTGCCAGCAGTGGAGTCCGGGACATATCCTACGAGCAGTACTTC
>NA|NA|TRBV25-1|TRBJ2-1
CASSEPLAARSPYNEQFF
TGTGCCAGCAGTGAACCTTTAGCGGCCCGCTCCCCCTACAATGAGCAGTTCTTC
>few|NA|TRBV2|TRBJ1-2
CASKRDPVYGYTF
TGTGCCAGCAAGCGGGACCCCGTCTATGGCTACACCTTC
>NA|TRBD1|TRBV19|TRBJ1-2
CASSRTGSSYGYTF
TGTGCCAGTAGTAGGACAGGTTCCTCCTATGGCTACACCTTC
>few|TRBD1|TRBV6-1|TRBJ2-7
CASIQGTGASYEQYF
TGTGCCAGCATTCAAGGGACAGGGGCTTCCTACGAGCAGTACTTC
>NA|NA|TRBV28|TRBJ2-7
CASSFTPIKRPAYEQYF
TGTGCCAGCAGTTTCACCCCCATCAAACGTCCCGCCTACGAGCAGTACTTC
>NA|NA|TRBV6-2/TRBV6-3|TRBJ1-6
CASSFRQNNSPLHF
TGTGCCAGCAGTTTTCGACAGAATAATTCACCCCTCCACTTT
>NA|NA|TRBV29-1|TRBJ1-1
CSVRQRVDTEAFF
TGCAGCGTCCGACAGAGGGTTGACACTGAAGCTTTCTTT
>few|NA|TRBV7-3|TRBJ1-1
CASSLTVGAITEAFF
TGTGCCAGCAGCTTAACGGTGGGGGCGATCACTGAAGCTTTCTTT
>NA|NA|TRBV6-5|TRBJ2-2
CASSSSPAFTGELFF
TGTGCCAGCAGTTCTTCCCCTGCCTTCACCGGGGAGCTGTTTTTT
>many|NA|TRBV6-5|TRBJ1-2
CASSSRDKAGGYTF
TGTGCCAGCAGTTCCCGGGACAAGGCTGGTGGCTACACCTTC
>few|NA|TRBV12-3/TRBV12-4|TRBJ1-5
CASSLTPTGYNQPQHF
TGTGCCAGCAGTTTAACCCCGACAGGCTACAATCAGCCCCAGCATTTT
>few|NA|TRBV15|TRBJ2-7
CATSREVAKTYEQYF
TGTGCCACCAGCAGAGAGGTAGCGAAGACCTACGAGCAGTACTTC